This record looks at one T cell receptor beta chain sequence and its context. One end of the junction does not line up with germline, which may come from a read error. This sample is part of a study of metastatic and nonmetastatic thyroid tumors. No patient received treatment before thyroid surgery. CDR1 and CDR2 from the germline V gene are SGDLS and YYNGEE. The CDR3 sequence is 15 residues long. TCRdb re-called clones via MiXCR from the PCR reads. The sample shows about 18,000 clones, approximately 28% of them seen only once. The chain links TRBV9 to TRBJ2-3, with TRBD2 identical over 7 bases. The sample comprised tumor tissue. This receptor was taken from a male donor with papillary thyroid cancer or a benign thyroid nodule (not recorded which). Some clones in this sample may be carry-over from other donors' samples. For the CDR3, the DNA is TGTTCCAGCAGCGTAACTAGCGTGGTCACAGATACGCAGTATTTT. Translating gives CSSSVTSVVTDTQYF.